This TCR beta chain was captured by sequencing in a study of blood T cell repertoires in COVID-19 (dated by TCRdb to the early 2020s). Background for the entire study: Samples covering the acute and convalescent phases of COVID-19 were provided by collaborators in the United States, Italy and Spain. Subjects who had been exposed to COVID-19, were actively infected with it, or had recovered from it provided the deeply sampled blood TCRbeta repertoires that made up the dataset. Samples came from the ongoing ImmuneRACE study (first 160 participants) plus 1,254 subjects from 6 global collaborators. The material from the prospective study consisted of cDNA or gDNA derived from T cells, B-cell-depleted T cells, or PBMCs. A de-identified subject ID, COVID-19 status, age in years and sex were almost always included in the sample metadata. Where available, HLA class I and class II types were taken from metadata supplied by the sample provider and were not determined by assay-based typing. The repertoires were made available in a free public database intended to serve as a resource for research on the immune response to SARS-CoV-2.

Of note for this clone: No cognate antigen has been identified for it. Qualities for individual bases were not recorded, and no much larger clone is one base off.

One collaborating source in Seattle enrolled patients while the patients were actively infected and followed the patients over time throughout the course of disease. The collaborating institutions used their own protocols to collect whole blood in K2EDTA tubes. For TCRbeta analysis, collaborators shipped samples in one of three forms: frozen whole blood, isolated PBMCs, or DNA extracted from either of those sample types. What the study reported, not specific to this receptor: How much clinical and demographic metadata was included differed by source and by participant, and the metadata was provided uncurated.

The CDR3 runs 17 residues from the cysteine to the phenylalanine. The sequence is cut down to CDR3 DNA, 51 bases in frame from base 1. The junction shows trimming of 7 bases on V and 0 bases on J, plus 19 bases between the germline ends. For CDR1 and CDR2, the germline V gene lists SGHVS and FNYEAQ. TCRbeta CDR3 regions were amplified from genomic DNA by means of the immunoSEQ Assay, a bias-controlled multiplex PCR. Per the original workflow: Nucleated cell counts per sample were estimated from amplification of reference gene primers within the assay. To quantify the absolute abundance of each unique TCRbeta CDR3 rearrangement, sequence reads were collapsed and filtered. Productive Simpson clonality was computed per sample as the square root of Simpson's diversity index over productive rearrangements. The table was pulled from immuneACCESS by TCRdb, which kept in-frame rearrangements only. Such tables lose some clones; where checked, under half of the loss comes from unresolved V genes, and the rest has no known cause. V and J calls and clone size are as listed in that table; D and trimming were resolved from the DNA. This sample is represented by 150,000 to 170,000 clones; approximately 83% of them were singletons. 9.5% to 13% of the sample is in the top ten clones.

Sequenced: peripheral blood. This chain joins TRBV7-6 to TRBJ1-3; there is no confident call for the D gene. The receptor comes from a woman aged 55-70 years with COVID-19, enrolled during active disease. The CDR3 is CASTLSHEALSGNTIYF. The sequence in DNA is TGTGCCAGCACCCTATCTCACGAGGCTCTCTCTGGAAACACCATATATTTT.